The following is a T cell receptor beta chain sequence with its context. Antigen: not known. This sample is drawn from a study of cytomegalovirus exposure and HLA in healthy donors. The overall study: An analysis done earlier identified about 100 million unique TCR beta sequences from about 179 million T cells.

Whole-study findings and limits: Productive status was seen about 90% or about 30% of the time for most TCR beta V segments in an earlier analysis. What a later analysis reportedly showed was that an Asian-associated ancestry cluster had fewer N-insertions than the approximately 700-donor mean.

The J segment lost 6 bases and the V segment lost 6 bases, leaving 11 bases of the junction unmatched. CDR3 size: 16 residues. Per the germline V gene, CDR1 is SGHTA and CDR2 is FQGNSA. Researchers ran the PCR with 60 Vbeta and 13 Jbeta primers. Clones were sequenced by immunoSEQ multiplex PCR, and TCRdb holds only the in-frame ones, with some missing. The top ten clones hold around 1.5% of a sample with about 180,000 clones, 76% of them seen once. The chain has TRBV7-2 and TRBJ2-2; 9 nucleotides agree with TRBD1. The sequencing input was PBMCs. This sequence was found in a man younger than 35 in good health and CMV-seronegative. CDR3 region: CASRESGTGSSGELFF. The CDR3 coding sequence is TGTGCCAGCAGAGAGTCCGGGACAGGGTCCTCCGGGGAGCTGTTTTTT.